This T cell receptor beta chain was documented in a study of cytomegalovirus exposure and HLA in healthy donors listed by TCRdb under 2017. Regarding the research as a whole: According to a later analysis, the approximately 120 validation repertoires were produced on the same platform as the 700 or so repertoires of the first cohort. The aim of the study was to test whether cataloging public T cell receptors could identify signatures of past pathogen exposure. The study combined high-throughput TCR immunosequencing, statistical association of individual TCRs with disease status, and machine learning to predict cytomegalovirus infection status. A separate validation cohort of approximately 120 different subjects was used in addition to the approximately 610-subject first cohort. Beyond this particular receptor, the publication reports: In both the original and validation cohorts, the classifier was reported to diagnose cytomegalovirus status with high specificity and sensitivity. A later analysis found that TCRs clustered in the first cohort also tended to co-occur in the 95 to 150 validation repertoires, with approximately 94% of cluster scores above 0. The study gave a list of some 150 TCR beta chains associated with cytomegalovirus. A later analysis lacked HLA typing for the validation cohort, so it scored co-occurrence in that cohort across all 110 or so repertoires. According to the authors, the approach could potentially be generalized to other disease states and immunological phenotypes. In vitro tests confirmed that a few of the cytomegalovirus-associated TCR beta chains recognize cytomegalovirus antigens. While some public TCRs were present in many individuals, most TCR sequences turned up only very rarely across donors.

Remarks on this clone: The antigen it binds to is not known. No clone much larger than this one lies a single base away; base qualities are absent.

V is clipped by 4 bases and J by 3 bases, and the sequence between their germline boundaries is 7 bases long. Reading the germline V gene gives CDR1 SNHLY and CDR2 FYNNEI. The CDR3 numbers 12 residues from cysteine through phenylalanine. Of the read, only the CDR3 DNA is kept; its 36 bases are in frame from base 1. The method behind the library was the immunoSEQ multiplex PCR assay. The study's own analysis went as follows. A statistical classification framework was developed to diagnose cytomegalovirus status using the catalog of TCR beta chain sequences. TCRdb carries this immuneACCESS record with in-frame sequences only. Its versions omit some clonotypes, under half of them owing to an unresolved V gene in the studies checked, with the rest unexplained. V and J calls and clone size follow that table, whereas D and trimming were derived from the DNA. The table for this sample lists 130,000 to 150,000 clones; 89% of them were counted only once. The biggest ten clones account for over 9% of the sample.

Donors formed part of the validation cohort, which comprised 120 subjects and was distinct from the first cohort of 670 or so subjects. In this chain, TRBV2 is recombined with TRBJ2-7; no D gene call is confident. The sequenced material came from PBMCs. The source of this sequence is a woman between 18 and 29 years old in good health and CMV-seropositive. The CDR3 protein: CASSASVYEQYF. The DNA reads TGTGCCAGCAGTGCCTCCGTCTACGAGCAGTACTTC.